What follows are 21 T cell receptor beta chains derived from one specimen sequenced in a study of response to subunit inactivated influenza vaccine. TCRdb processed the RT-PCR reads anew with MiXCR; each CDR3 protein has one entry. The sample yields around 530,000 distinct CDR3 sequences, approximately 10% seen once. The input for sequencing was PBMCs from blood, taken on the day of vaccination. The source is a man aged 45-65 years who received an inactivated influenza vaccine.

This clonotype has only a few counts. The genes are TRBV11-3 and TRBJ2-4; tentative D call: TRBD2 (6 bases). Germline CDR1 SGHNT, CDR2 YENEEA. The CDR3 is made up of 14 amino acids. V lost 5 bases to trimming and J lost 1 base, with 9 bases between them. CDR3 residues: CASSPAGAKNIQYF. CDR3 coding DNA: TGTGCCAGCAGCCCGGCGGGGGCCAAAAACATTCAGTACTTC.

The chain joins TRBV20-1 to TRBJ2-1; TRBD2 aligns across 7 bases. Looked up from germline, CDR1 is DFQATT and CDR2 is SNEGSKA (reference sequence). The CDR3 consists of 15 residues. Trimming at V came to 5 bases and at J to 2 bases, leaving 9 bases not matched to a gene. The CDR3 reads CSASTSASTYNEQFF. The CDR3 bases are TGCAGTGCTTCAACTAGCGCCAGTACCTACAATGAGCAGTTCTTC.

This clonotype was observed many times. Written as DNA, the CDR3 is TGCAGTGCTAGAGATGGGGCGGGAGTCTGGTACGAGCAGTACTTC. This gives the protein CSARDGAGVWYEQYF. The rearrangement links TRBV20-1 to TRBJ2-7; 7 bases fit TRBD2. Germline loops: CDR1 DFQATT, CDR2 SNEGSKA (reference sequence). The CDR3 spans 15 residues. V shed 0 bases, J shed 4 bases, and the junction held 9 bases outside the gene matches.

V usage is TRBV7-8 and J usage is TRBJ1-2; 8 positions agree with TRBD1. The length of the CDR3 is 15 residues. The germline V gene encodes CDR1 SGHVS and CDR2 FQNEAQ. V was pared by 3 bases and J by 2 bases, with 5 bases of the junction left unmatched. The CDR3 DNA is TGTGCCAGCAGCTTCGGGGGACAGGCGAACTATGGCTACACCTTC. It yields the protein CASSFGGQANYGYTF.

The chain combines TRBV20-1 with TRBJ2-1, with 8 nucleotides matching TRBD2. Germline loops: CDR1 DFQATT, CDR2 SNEGSKA (reference sequence). Trimming cost V 4 bases and J 9 bases; bases outside gene matches: 11. This CDR3 spans 14 amino acids. CDR3 region: CSAKGEGLAIEQFF. Here the CDR3 DNA reads TGCAGTGCTAAGGGGGAAGGACTAGCCATTGAGCAGTTCTTC.

This sequence joins TRBV7-3 and TRBJ2-1; perhaps TRBD2 as D (6 bases). CDR3 length: 15 residues. Trimming took off 5 bases at V and 1 base at J, with 12 bases between the two ends. CDR1 is SGHTA, CDR2 FQGTGA, per germline. The chain's CDR3 is CASSPAGNSYNEQFF. The CDR3 DNA follows: TGTGCCAGCAGCCCCGCGGGAAATTCCTACAATGAGCAGTTCTTC.

The rearrangement joins TRBV4-3 to TRBJ2-1; 12 bases align to TRBD2. CDR1 and CDR2 from the germline V gene are LGHNA and YSLEER. The CDR3 is made up of 17 amino acids. After removal of 0 bases from V and 11 bases from J, the junction contained 11 bases not matched to a gene. The CDR3 DNA reads as TGCGCCAGCAGCCAAGATCTGTTGAGACTAGCGGGAGTAAAGCAGTTCTTC. Residues: CASSQDLLRLAGVKQFF.

This clonotype turned up a few times. The chain joins TRBV20-1 to TRBJ2-7; 9 nucleotides align to TRBD1. Germline CDR1 and CDR2: DFQATT and SNEGSKA (reference sequence). The V gene end was trimmed by 5 bases and the J gene end by 0 bases; junction bases not matched to a gene: 8. The CDR3 totals 15 residues. CDR3 residues: CSALKMTGGSYEQYF. The CDR3 DNA reads as TGCAGTGCTCTCAAAATGACAGGGGGCTCCTACGAGCAGTACTTC.

J is TRBJ2-2 and V is TRBV20-1; D remains ambiguous. The CDR3 runs to 16 residues. V was cut by 1 base and J by 1 base, with 13 bases left in between. From germline, CDR1 is DFQATT and CDR2 SNEGSKA (reference sequence). The CDR3 nucleotides are TGCAGTGCTAGAGTACTAACTCCGGGGAACACCGGGGAGCTGTTTTTT. It yields the protein CSARVLTPGNTGELFF.

This clonotype was counted a few times. The gene calls are TRBV28 and TRBJ1-1; D call uncertain. This CDR3 region has 13 residues. V gave up 1 base and J gave up 7 bases, with 10 bases separating them. Per germline, CDR1 MDHEN and CDR2 SYDVKM. CDR3 protein: CASSLYDGSEAFF. The CDR3 nucleotides read TGTGCCAGCAGTTTATATGATGGGAGTGAAGCTTTCTTT.

The chain combines TRBV20-1 with TRBJ1-1; 7 bases fit TRBD1. The CDR3 totals 14 residues. CDR1 is DFQATT, CDR2 SNEGSKA, per germline (reference sequence). The ends lost 5 bases at V and 5 bases at J; junction bases unmatched: 11. The CDR3 region has the DNA TGCAGTGCTTTAAACAGGGGCCGTAGTACTGAAGCTTTCTTT. This sequence encodes CSALNRGRSTEAFF.

The J gene is TRBJ2-2, the V gene TRBV7-2; D possibly corresponds to TRBD1 (5 bases). Trimming removed 5 bases from V and 0 bases from J, with 7 bases in between. Looked up from germline, CDR1 is SGHTA and CDR2 is FQGNSA. The CDR3 spans 14 residues. CDR3 DNA sequence: TGTGCCAGCAGCGCGACAGCGAACACCGGGGAGCTGTTTTTT. Its translation: CASSATANTGELFF.

V is TRBV20-1 and J is TRBJ2-1; 7 bases align to TRBD2. The CDR3 contains 15 residues. Germline V CDR1 and CDR2: DFQATT, SNEGSKA (reference sequence). V lost 1 base and J lost 5; bases outside the gene matches: 8. CDR3 protein: CSARGEGGPDNEQFF. CDR3 nucleotide sequence: TGCAGTGCTAGAGGAGAGGGAGGGCCTGACAATGAGCAGTTCTTC.

The chain employs TRBV5-1 and TRBJ2-7; D ambiguous. The CDR3 runs 16 residues. Trimming took off 1 base at V and 6 bases at J, with 20 bases between the two ends. Per the germline V gene, CDR1 is SGHRS and CDR2 is YFSETQ. This chain's CDR3 is CASSLNGRETTGEQYF. The CDR3, as DNA: TGCGCCAGCAGCTTGAATGGACGCGAGACAACTGGCGAGCAGTACTTC.

This clonotype was seen ten or more times. V and J are TRBV5-1 and TRBJ2-1, with TRBD1 matching 9 bases. Germline values: CDR1 SGHRS, CDR2 YFSETQ. With 3 bases clipped from V and 0 bases from J, the junction kept 16 bases outside the gene matches. The length of the CDR3 is 20 residues. CDR3 sequence: CASSSSYGTGQISSYNEQFF. CDR3 DNA: TGCGCCAGCAGCTCCTCGTATGGGACAGGGCAGATTAGCTCCTACAATGAGCAGTTCTTC.

This rearrangement joins TRBV5-1 to TRBJ2-3; no clear D. CDR1 and CDR2 (germline): SGHRS, YFSETQ. V was trimmed by 2 bases and J by 6 bases, leaving 13 bases between them. The length of the CDR3 is 14 residues. CDR3 nucleotide sequence: TGCGCCAGCAGCTTTGGGCAGGATGGGGATACGCAGTATTTT. Translated: CASSFGQDGDTQYF.

This clonotype was picked up many times. This chain uses TRBV6-2 or TRBV6-3 with TRBJ1-1; D not resolved. Germline V CDR1 and CDR2: MNHEY, SVGEGT. V was trimmed by 7 bases and J by 3 bases, leaving 9 bases between them. The CDR3 length is 12 residues. The CDR3 loop reads CASNNWDTEAFF. The CDR3, as DNA: TGTGCCAGCAATAATTGGGACACTGAAGCTTTCTTT.

This chain links TRBV10-3 with TRBJ2-7; D possibly corresponds to TRBD1 (5 bases). Germline V CDR1 and CDR2: ENHRY, SYGVKD. V was trimmed by 2 bases and J by 5 bases, leaving 13 bases between them. CDR3 size: 14 residues. CDR3 nucleotide sequence: TGTGCCATCAGTGAGGTGACAGCACCGCACGAGCAGTACTTC. This translates into CAISEVTAPHEQYF.

The V and J genes are TRBV10-3 and TRBJ2-7, with TRBD1 identical over 9 bases. Per germline, CDR1 ENHRY and CDR2 SYGVKD. With V trimmed by 8 bases and J by 6 bases, 5 bases remained unmatched. This CDR3 is 12 amino acids long. The CDR3 here is CAIGTGSPEQYF. CDR3 nucleotide sequence: TGTGCCATCGGGACAGGGAGCCCCGAGCAGTACTTC.

The chain links TRBV20-1 to TRBJ2-5; D is possibly TRBD1 (6 bases). Trimming cost V 5 bases and J 8 bases, with 18 bases left between them. There are 13 residues in the CDR3. Germline V gene sequence: CDR1 DFQATT, CDR2 SNEGSKA (reference sequence). DNA for the CDR3: TGCAGTGCTGCGGACAGAGTGGCGGATACCCAGTACTTC. Translation: CSAADRVADTQYF.

This clonotype was counted at least ten times. The chain uses TRBV24-1 and TRBJ2-1; 9 positions match TRBD2. The CDR3 totals 16 residues. CDR1 and CDR2 from the germline V gene are KGHDR and SFDVKD. The J segment lost 4 bases and the V segment lost 3 bases, leaving 6 bases of the junction unmatched. The CDR3 spells CATSDGAGGQYNEQFF. CDR3 DNA: TGTGCCACCAGTGATGGAGCGGGGGGACAGTACAATGAGCAGTTCTTC.